A selection of T cell receptor beta chains follows, all from one sample in a study of cytomegalovirus exposure and HLA in healthy donors. Sequencing used immunoSEQ multiplex PCR; TCRdb keeps in-frame clones, though not all of them. The repertoire holds some 70,000 clones, with roughly four fifths as singletons. Source material: PBMCs. The receptors originated from a man aged 50 to 59 in good health and CMV-seronegative. Both conserved end residues are part of each CDR3. Each record gives: clone size, D gene, J gene, V gene, CDR3 protein, CDR3 DNA. D genes are given only for firm matches. Rows may omit the clone size; those that give it use once, few, many or a size class.

clone_size: -; d_call: TRBD1; j_call: TRBJ1-1; v_call: TRBV6-6; cdr3_aa: CASSKRTGEGLVAFF; cdr3_nt: TGTGCCAGCAGTAAGCGGACAGGGGAAGGTTTGGTAGCTTTCTTT
clone_size: -; d_call: -; j_call: TRBJ2-7; v_call: TRBV2; cdr3_aa: CASGALRASYEQYF; cdr3_nt: TGTGCCAGCGGAGCGCTCAGGGCCTCCTACGAGCAGTACTTC
clone_size: -; d_call: TRBD1; j_call: TRBJ1-5; v_call: TRBV19; cdr3_aa: CASSLQGAQPQHF; cdr3_nt: TGTGCCAGTAGCCTACAGGGGGCCCAGCCCCAGCATTTT
clone_size: -; d_call: -; j_call: TRBJ1-1; v_call: TRBV5-6; cdr3_aa: CASSLISSGAFF; cdr3_nt: TGTGCCAGCAGCTTGATCTCCTCCGGAGCTTTCTTT
clone_size: few; d_call: -; j_call: TRBJ1-1; v_call: TRBV19; cdr3_aa: CASSIWGDTEAFF; cdr3_nt: TGTGCCAGTAGTATTTGGGGAGACACTGAAGCTTTCTTT
clone_size: -; d_call: TRBD1; j_call: TRBJ1-2; v_call: TRBV11-2; cdr3_aa: CASSLAGTGEVYGYTF; cdr3_nt: TGTGCCAGCAGCTTAGCTGGGACAGGGGAGGTCTATGGCTACACCTTC
clone_size: -; d_call: TRBD1; j_call: TRBJ1-4; v_call: TRBV5-1; cdr3_aa: CASSRTGANEKLFF; cdr3_nt: TGCGCCAGCAGCCGTACAGGGGCTAATGAAAAACTGTTTTTT
clone_size: -; d_call: -; j_call: TRBJ2-5; v_call: TRBV7-8; cdr3_aa: CASSLQETQYF; cdr3_nt: TGTGCCAGCAGCCTGCAGGAGACCCAGTACTTC
clone_size: -; d_call: TRBD1; j_call: TRBJ1-2; v_call: TRBV29-1; cdr3_aa: CSVESRDREHGYTF; cdr3_nt: TGCAGCGTTGAGTCCAGGGACAGAGAGCACGGCTACACCTTC
clone_size: -; d_call: -; j_call: TRBJ2-7; v_call: TRBV18; cdr3_aa: CASSQDGVEQYF; cdr3_nt: TGTGCCAGCTCACAGGACGGGGTCGAGCAGTACTTC
clone_size: -; d_call: -; j_call: TRBJ2-1; v_call: TRBV28; cdr3_aa: CASSLDRILNEQFF; cdr3_nt: TGTGCCAGCAGTTTAGACAGGATACTCAATGAGCAGTTCTTC
clone_size: -; d_call: TRBD2; j_call: TRBJ2-3; v_call: TRBV2; cdr3_aa: CASSGESGGAPDTQYF; cdr3_nt: TGTGCCAGCAGTGGGGAAAGCGGGGGGGCACCAGATACGCAGTATTTT
clone_size: -; d_call: TRBD2; j_call: TRBJ2-1; v_call: TRBV5-1; cdr3_aa: CASSSSGSSYNEQFF; cdr3_nt: TGCGCCAGCAGCTCTAGCGGGAGCTCCTACAATGAGCAGTTCTTC
clone_size: -; d_call: TRBD1; j_call: TRBJ1-2; v_call: TRBV6-5; cdr3_aa: CASSYDLQGVGGYTF; cdr3_nt: TGTGCCAGCAGTTACGACCTACAGGGGGTAGGAGGCTACACCTTC
clone_size: -; d_call: -; j_call: TRBJ1-1; v_call: TRBV2; cdr3_aa: CASNRLNTEAFF; cdr3_nt: TGTGCCAGCAACAGGTTGAACACTGAAGCTTTCTTT
clone_size: -; d_call: TRBD1; j_call: TRBJ1-1; v_call: TRBV27; cdr3_aa: CASSFQGQASLNTEAFF; cdr3_nt: TGTGCCAGCAGTTTCCAGGGACAGGCCTCTTTAAACACTGAAGCTTTCTTT
clone_size: once; d_call: TRBD1; j_call: TRBJ2-2; v_call: TRBV27; cdr3_aa: CASRGTANTGELFF; cdr3_nt: TGTGCCAGCAGGGGGACAGCGAACACCGGGGAGCTGTTTTTT